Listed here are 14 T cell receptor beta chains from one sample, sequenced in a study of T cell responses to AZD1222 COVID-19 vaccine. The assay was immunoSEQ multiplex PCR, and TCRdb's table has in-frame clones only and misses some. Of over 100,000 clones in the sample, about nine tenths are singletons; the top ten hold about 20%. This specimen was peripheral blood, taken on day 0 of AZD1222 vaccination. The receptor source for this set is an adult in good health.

The CDR3 nucleotides read TGTGCCAGCAGCTTGGTACGACAGGGAGGAGACACTGAAGCTTTCTTT. It codes for CASSLVRQGGDTEAFF. The gene calls are TRBV5-8 and TRBJ1-1; 7 nucleotides match TRBD1. This CDR3 is built from 16 residues. CDR1 is SGHTS, CDR2 YDEGEE, per germline. Trimming removed 0 bases from V and 3 bases from J; junction bases left unmatched: 8.

The CDR3 region is CASSRIAGALNTGELFF. In DNA, the CDR3 is TGTGCCAGCAGCCGGATAGCGGGGGCTTTGAACACCGGGGAGCTGTTTTTT. The gene calls are TRBV5-4 and TRBJ2-2; 9 nucleotides align to TRBD2. Trimming took 4 bases from V and 1 from J; bases not matched to a gene: 8. CDR3 length equals 17 residues. CDR1 is SGHNT, CDR2 YYREEE, per germline (reference sequence). Full variable domain (missing parts from reference TRBV5-4 and TRBJ2-2): ETGVTQSPTHLIKTRGQQVTLRCSSQSGHNTVSWYQQALGQGPQFIFQYYREEENGRGNFPPRFSGLQFPNYSSELNVNALELDDSALYLCASSRIAGALNTGELFFGEGSRLTVL.

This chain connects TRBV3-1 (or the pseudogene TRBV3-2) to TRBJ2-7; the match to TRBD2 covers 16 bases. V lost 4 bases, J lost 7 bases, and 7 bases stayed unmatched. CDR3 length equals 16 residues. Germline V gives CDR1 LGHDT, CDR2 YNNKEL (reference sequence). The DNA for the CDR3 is TGTGCCAGCAGCCTCGGGACTAGCGGGGGGGTAGGAGAGCAGTACTTC. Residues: CASSLGTSGGVGEQYF.

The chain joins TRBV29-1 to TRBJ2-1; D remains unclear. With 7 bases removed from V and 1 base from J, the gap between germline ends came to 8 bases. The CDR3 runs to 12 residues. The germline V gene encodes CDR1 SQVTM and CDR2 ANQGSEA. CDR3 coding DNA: TGCAGCGCCCTCCAATCCTACAATGAGCAGTTCTTC. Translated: CSALQSYNEQFF.

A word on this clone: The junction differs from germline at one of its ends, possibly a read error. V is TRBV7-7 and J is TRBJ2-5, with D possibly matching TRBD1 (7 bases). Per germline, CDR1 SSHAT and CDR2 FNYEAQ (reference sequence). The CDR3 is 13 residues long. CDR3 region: CASSRAGGETQYF. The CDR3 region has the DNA TGTGCTAGCAGCCGGGCAGGGGGGGAGACCCAGTACTTC.

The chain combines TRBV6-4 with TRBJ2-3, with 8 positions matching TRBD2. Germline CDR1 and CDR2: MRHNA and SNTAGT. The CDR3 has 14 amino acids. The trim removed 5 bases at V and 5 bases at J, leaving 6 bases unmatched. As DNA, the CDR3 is TGTGCCAGCAGTAGCGGGGGAAGATTAGATACGCAGTATTTT. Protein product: CASSSGGRLDTQYF.

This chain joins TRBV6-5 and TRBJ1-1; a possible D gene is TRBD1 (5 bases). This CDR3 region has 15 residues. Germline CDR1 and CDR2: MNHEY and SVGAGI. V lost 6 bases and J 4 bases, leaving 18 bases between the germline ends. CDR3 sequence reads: CASSRRGVYGTEAFF. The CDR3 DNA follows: TGTGCCAGCAGCCGCCGGGGGGTGTATGGCACTGAAGCTTTCTTT.

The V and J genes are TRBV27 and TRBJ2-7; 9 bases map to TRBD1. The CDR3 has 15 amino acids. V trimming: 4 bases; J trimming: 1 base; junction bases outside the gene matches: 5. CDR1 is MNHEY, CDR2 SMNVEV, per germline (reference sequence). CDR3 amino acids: CASSSTGTGSYEQYF. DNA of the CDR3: TGTGCCAGCAGTTCCACCGGGACAGGGTCCTACGAGCAGTACTTC.

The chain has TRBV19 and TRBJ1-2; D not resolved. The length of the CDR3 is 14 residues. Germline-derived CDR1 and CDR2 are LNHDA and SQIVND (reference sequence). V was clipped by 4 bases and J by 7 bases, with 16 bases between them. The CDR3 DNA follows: TGTGCCAGTAGTACGGAGGTGACGAGAGGTGGCTACACCTTC. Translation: CASSTEVTRGGYTF.

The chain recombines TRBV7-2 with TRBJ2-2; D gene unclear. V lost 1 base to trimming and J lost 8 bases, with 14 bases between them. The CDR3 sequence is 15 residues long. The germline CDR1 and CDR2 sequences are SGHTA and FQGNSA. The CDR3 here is CASSLERVPSGELFF. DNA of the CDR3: TGTGCCAGCAGCTTAGAACGGGTGCCATCAGGGGAGCTGTTTTTT.

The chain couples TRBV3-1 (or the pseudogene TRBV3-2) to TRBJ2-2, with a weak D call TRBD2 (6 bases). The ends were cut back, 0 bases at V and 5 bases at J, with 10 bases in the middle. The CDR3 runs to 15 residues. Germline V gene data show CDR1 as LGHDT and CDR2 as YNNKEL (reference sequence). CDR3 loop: CASSQDLRGTGELFF. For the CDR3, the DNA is TGTGCCAGCAGCCAAGATCTCCGGGGGACCGGGGAGCTGTTTTTT.

CDR3 loop: CASGTSGGLNTGELFF. The CDR3 DNA reads TGTGCCAGCGGCACTAGCGGGGGCCTCAACACCGGGGAGCTGTTTTTT. The chain links TRBV2 to TRBJ2-2; 11 nucleotides agree with TRBD2. The trim removed 8 bases at V and 2 bases at J, leaving 7 bases unmatched. The CDR3 is made up of 16 amino acids. CDR1 and CDR2 (germline): SNHLY, FYNNEI. Filled out from reference TRBV2 and TRBJ2-2, the complete variable domain reads EPEVTQTPSHQVTQMGQEVILRCVPISNHLYFYWYRQILGQKVEFLVSFYNNEISEKSEIFDDQFSVERPDGSNFTLKIRSTKLEDSAMYFCASGTSGGLNTGELFFGEGSRLTVL.

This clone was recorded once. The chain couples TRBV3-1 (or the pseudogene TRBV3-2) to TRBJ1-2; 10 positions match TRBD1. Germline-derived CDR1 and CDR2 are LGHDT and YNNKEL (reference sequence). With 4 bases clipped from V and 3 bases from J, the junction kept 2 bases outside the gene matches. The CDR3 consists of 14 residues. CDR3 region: CASSPGTGDYGYTF. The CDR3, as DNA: TGTGCCAGCAGCCCCGGGACAGGGGACTATGGCTACACCTTC.

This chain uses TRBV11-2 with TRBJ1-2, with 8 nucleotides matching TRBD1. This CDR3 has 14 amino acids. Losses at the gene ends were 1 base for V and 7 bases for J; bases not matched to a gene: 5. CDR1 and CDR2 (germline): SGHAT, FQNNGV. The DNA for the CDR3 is TGTGCCAGCAGCTTAGTAGGACAGGGAGTTGGCTACACCTTC. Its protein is CASSLVGQGVGYTF. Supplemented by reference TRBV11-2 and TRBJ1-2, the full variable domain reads EAGVAQSPRYKIIEKRQSVAFWCNPISGHATLYWYQQILGQGPKLLIQFQNNGVVDDSQLPKDRFSAERLKGVDSTLKIQPAKLEDSAVYLCASSLVGQGVGYTFGSGTRLTVV.